Sequencing of this T cell receptor (beta chain) was carried out in a study of tumor and adjacent non-tumor tissue in lung cancer. CDR3 length: 13 residues. Germline V lookup: CDR1 SGHRS, CDR2 YFSETQ. Trimming removed 4 bases from V and 4 bases from J, with 12 bases in between. Findings of the study overall: Tumor TCR diversity, when higher, was linked to shorter survival.

The template was RNA from unsorted bulk tissue. More than 3 cm separated this lung sample from the edge of the tumor. Note on this clonotype: Antigen specificity is unknown. A much more abundant neighbour one base away suggests this may be a read error.

The library came from three nested PCR rounds adapted from ARM-PCR protocols. TCRdb re-derived calls from the multiplex PCR reads in MiXCR, one entry per CDR3 protein. The sample lists some 100,000 distinct CDR3 sequences, 60% to 80% occurring once. V gene TRBV5-1 combines with J gene TRBJ2-7, with a tentative D call TRBD1 (5 bases). The clonotype comes from a man between 60 and 75 years old with non-small cell lung cancer. Sequences were obtained from distant non-tumor lung tissue. The CDR3 here is CASSPVGQYEQYF. In nucleotides, the CDR3 is TGCGCCAGCAGCCCGGTCGGACAATACGAGCAGTACTTC.